This entry lists 7 T cell receptor beta chains sequenced from one sample in a study of blood T cell repertoires in COVID-19. Produced via immunoSEQ multiplex PCR; TCRdb's table is partial and in-frame only. In the table there are some 150,000 clones, around 88% of which are singletons. The sequenced material came from peripheral blood. The receptor set was obtained from a woman aged 55-75 years with acute or convalescent COVID-19.

This clone was found once. The rearrangement joins TRBV18 to TRBJ1-2; 8 bases align to TRBD1. The germline V gene encodes CDR1 KGHSH and CDR2 LQKENI. V shed 4 bases and J 4 bases; nucleotides not matched to a gene: 8. The CDR3 consists of 15 residues. The CDR3 nucleotides read TGTGCCAGCTCACTAACCCGACAGGGGTCCTATGGCTACACCTTC. Its translation is CASSLTRQGSYGYTF.

This clone was recorded once. The chain couples TRBV7-8 to TRBJ2-7, with a tentative D call TRBD1 (8 bases). The CDR3 sequence is 14 residues long. V lost 1 base and J 4 bases, leaving 11 bases between the germline ends. CDR1 and CDR2 (germline): SGHVS, FQNEAQ. CDR3 amino acids: CASSLVQGGYEQYF. CDR3 sequence (DNA): TGTGCCAGCAGCTTAGTACAGGGGGGGTACGAGCAGTACTTC. Full variable domain (remainder filled in from reference TRBV7-8 and TRBJ2-7): GAGVSQSPRYKVAKRGQDVALRCDPISGHVSLFWYQQALGQGPEFLTYFQNEAQLDKSGLPSDRFFAERPEGSVSTLKIQRTQQEDSAVYLCASSLVQGGYEQYFGPGTRLTVT.

The chain has TRBV14 and TRBJ2-2, with a weak D call TRBD2 (5 bases). Per germline, CDR1 SGHDN and CDR2 FVKESK. V dropped 4 bases and J dropped 6 bases, with 9 bases sitting between them. The CDR3 runs 13 residues. The CDR3 reads CASSLVRAGELFF. CDR3 nucleotide sequence: TGTGCCAGCAGCCTAGTGCGGGCCGGGGAGCTGTTTTTT. The whole variable domain, remainder taken from reference TRBV14 and TRBJ2-2, is EAGVTQFPSHSVIEKGQTVTLRCDPISGHDNLYWYRRVMGKEIKFLLHFVKESKQDESGMPNNRFLAERTGGTYSTLKVQPAELEDSGVYFCASSLVRAGELFFGEGSRLTVL.

A single count supports this clone. The CDR3 DNA is TGCGCCAGCAGTGAGACTAGCCACTCCTCCTACAATGAGCAGTTCTTC. Translation: CASSETSHSSYNEQFF. The V call is TRBV10-2, the J call TRBJ2-1; the D gene is possibly TRBD2 (6 bases). From germline, CDR1 is WSHSY and CDR2 SAAADI. The CDR3 loop spans 16 amino acids. V lost 2 bases and J 0 bases, leaving 11 bases between the germline ends.

V and J are TRBV5-1 and TRBJ2-7; 13 bases align to TRBD2. The CDR3 has 16 residues. Germline V gene data show CDR1 as SGHRS and CDR2 as YFSETQ. The junction had 2 bases not matched to a gene; V was cut back by 0 bases and J by 2 bases. The CDR3 DNA is TGCGCCAGCAGCTTGGAGGGGACTAGCGGGACCTACGAGCAGTACTTC. Translated, it gives CASSLEGTSGTYEQYF.

V and J are TRBV5-4 and TRBJ1-1; 8 bases fit TRBD1. CDR1 is SGHNT and CDR2 is YYREEE in the germline V gene (reference sequence). This CDR3 contains 14 residues. Losses at the gene ends were 0 bases for V and 4 bases for J; bases not matched to a gene: 2. This chain's CDR3 is CASSLETGGTEAFF. CDR3 in DNA: TGTGCCAGCAGCTTGGAAACAGGGGGCACTGAAGCTTTCTTT. Full variable domain (missing parts from reference TRBV5-4 and TRBJ1-1): ETGVTQSPTHLIKTRGQQVTLRCSSQSGHNTVSWYQQALGQGPQFIFQYYREEENGRGNFPPRFSGLQFPNYSSELNVNALELDDSALYLCASSLETGGTEAFFGQGTRLTVV.

The chain links TRBV4-3 to TRBJ1-1, with D maybe TRBD1 (5 bases). Germline V gene sequence: CDR1 LGHNA, CDR2 YSLEER. This CDR3 has 14 residues. The V and J ends lost 4 bases and 0 bases respectively, with 9 bases between them. CDR3 region: CASSPGSMNTEAFF. As DNA, the CDR3 is TGCGCCAGCAGCCCAGGGTCCATGAACACTGAAGCTTTCTTT.